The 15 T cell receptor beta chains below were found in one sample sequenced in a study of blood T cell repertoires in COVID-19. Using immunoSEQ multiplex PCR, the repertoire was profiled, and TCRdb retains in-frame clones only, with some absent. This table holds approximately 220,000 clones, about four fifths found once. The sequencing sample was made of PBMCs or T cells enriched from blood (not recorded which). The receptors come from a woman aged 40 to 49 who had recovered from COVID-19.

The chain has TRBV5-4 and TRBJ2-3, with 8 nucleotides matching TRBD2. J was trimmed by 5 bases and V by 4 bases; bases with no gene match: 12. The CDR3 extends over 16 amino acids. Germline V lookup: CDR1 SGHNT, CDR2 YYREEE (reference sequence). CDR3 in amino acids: CASSRSMTSDGDTQYF. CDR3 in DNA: TGTGCCAGCAGCCGGTCGATGACTAGCGACGGAGATACGCAGTATTTT.

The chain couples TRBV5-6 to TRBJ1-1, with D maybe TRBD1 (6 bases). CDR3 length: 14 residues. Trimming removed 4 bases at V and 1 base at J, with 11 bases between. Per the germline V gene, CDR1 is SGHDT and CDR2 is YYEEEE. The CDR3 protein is CASSRVDRNTEAFF. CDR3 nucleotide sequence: TGTGCCAGCAGCCGAGTGGACAGGAACACTGAAGCTTTCTTT. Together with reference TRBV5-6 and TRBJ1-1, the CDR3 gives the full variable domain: DAGVTQSPTHLIKTRGQQVTLRCSPKSGHDTVSWYQQALGQGPQFIFQYYEEEERQRGNFPDRFSGHQFPNYSSELNVNALLLGDSALYLCASSRVDRNTEAFFGQGTRLTVV.

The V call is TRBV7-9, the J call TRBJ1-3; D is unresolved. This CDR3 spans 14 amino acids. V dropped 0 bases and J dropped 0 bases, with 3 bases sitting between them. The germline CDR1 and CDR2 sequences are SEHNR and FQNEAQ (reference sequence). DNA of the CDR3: TGTGCCAGCAGCTTAGCCGGCTCTGGAAACACCATATATTTT. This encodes CASSLAGSGNTIYF.

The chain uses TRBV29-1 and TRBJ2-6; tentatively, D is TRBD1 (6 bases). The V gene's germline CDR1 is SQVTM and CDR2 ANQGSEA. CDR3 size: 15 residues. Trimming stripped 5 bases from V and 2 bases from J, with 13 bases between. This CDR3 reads CSVRQEDTGANVLTF. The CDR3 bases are TGCAGCGTTCGACAGGAAGATACTGGGGCCAACGTCCTGACTTTC.

In nucleotides, the CDR3 is TGTGCCAGCAAAACCCGGCGGGAGTACACCGGGGAGCTGTTTTTT. Protein sequence: CASKTRREYTGELFF. The chain uses TRBV27 and TRBJ2-2; 7 bases match TRBD2. Germline CDR1 is MNHEY and CDR2 is SMNVEV (reference sequence). This CDR3 comprises 15 residues. V trimming: 7 bases; J trimming: 3 bases; junction bases outside the gene matches: 8.

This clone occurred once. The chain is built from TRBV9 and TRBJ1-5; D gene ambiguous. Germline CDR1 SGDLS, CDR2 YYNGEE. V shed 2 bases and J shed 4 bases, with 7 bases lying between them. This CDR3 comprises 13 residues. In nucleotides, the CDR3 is TGTGCCAGCAGCGTCTCGGAGAATCAGCCCCAGCATTTT. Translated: CASSVSENQPQHF.

The CDR3 region is CASSEQGWTDTQYF. The DNA of the CDR3 is TGCGCCAGCAGTGAACAGGGGTGGACAGATACGCAGTATTTT. The chain employs TRBV10-1 and TRBJ2-3, with TRBD1 identical over 7 bases. CDR1 is WNHNN and CDR2 is SYGVQD in the germline V gene (reference sequence). V shed 3 bases and J 3 bases; nucleotides not matched to a gene: 3. The CDR3 spans 14 residues.

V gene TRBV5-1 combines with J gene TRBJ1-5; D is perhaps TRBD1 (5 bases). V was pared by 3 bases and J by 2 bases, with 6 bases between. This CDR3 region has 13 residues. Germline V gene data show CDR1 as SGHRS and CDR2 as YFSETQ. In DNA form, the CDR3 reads TGCGCCAGCAGCTCGACAGGCAATCAGCCCCAGCATTTT. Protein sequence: CASSSTGNQPQHF.

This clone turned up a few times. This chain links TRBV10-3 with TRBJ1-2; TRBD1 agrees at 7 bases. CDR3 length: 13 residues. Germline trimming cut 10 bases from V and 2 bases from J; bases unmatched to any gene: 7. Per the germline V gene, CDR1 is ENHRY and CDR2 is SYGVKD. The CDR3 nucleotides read TGTGCCACCCGGGACAGCCTAAACTATGGCTACACCTTC. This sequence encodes CATRDSLNYGYTF.

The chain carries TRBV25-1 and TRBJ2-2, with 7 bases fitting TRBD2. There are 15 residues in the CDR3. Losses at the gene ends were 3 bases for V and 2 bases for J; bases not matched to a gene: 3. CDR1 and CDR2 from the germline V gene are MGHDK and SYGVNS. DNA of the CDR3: TGTGCCAGCAGTGACCGGGACTACAACACCGGGGAGCTGTTTTTT. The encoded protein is CASSDRDYNTGELFF.

The CDR3 loop reads CASSLGTGVNNEQFF. The CDR3 coding sequence is TGTGCCAGCAGCTTAGGGACAGGGGTCAACAATGAGCAGTTCTTC. The chain is built from TRBV7-9 and TRBJ2-1; TRBD1 agrees at 9 bases. CDR1 is SEHNR, CDR2 FQNEAQ, per germline (reference sequence). Losses at the gene ends were 1 base for V and 5 bases for J; bases not matched to a gene: 3. The CDR3 loop spans 15 amino acids.

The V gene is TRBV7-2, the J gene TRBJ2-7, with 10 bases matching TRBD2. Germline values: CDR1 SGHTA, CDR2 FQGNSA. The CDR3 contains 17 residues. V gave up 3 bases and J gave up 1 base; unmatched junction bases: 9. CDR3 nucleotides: TGTGCCAGCAGCTTCCGTCTAGCGGGAGAACAGTCCTACGAGCAGTACTTC. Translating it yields CASSFRLAGEQSYEQYF.

The CDR3 bases are TGTGCCAGCAGCCAAGCGGCGGGAGGGCGGGTAGATACGCAGTATTTT. It is translated as CASSQAAGGRVDTQYF. This chain joins TRBV4-2 and TRBJ2-3; 9 bases are shared with TRBD2. Germline trimming cut 1 base from V and 5 bases from J; bases unmatched to any gene: 7. The V gene's germline CDR1 is LGHNA and CDR2 YNFKEQ. The CDR3 is 16 residues long.

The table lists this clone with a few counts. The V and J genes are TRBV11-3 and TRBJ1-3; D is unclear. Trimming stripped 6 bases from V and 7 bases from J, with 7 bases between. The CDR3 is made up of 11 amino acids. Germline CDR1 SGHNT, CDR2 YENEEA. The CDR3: CASRIENTIYF. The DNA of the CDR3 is TGTGCCAGCAGAATTGAGAACACCATATATTTT.

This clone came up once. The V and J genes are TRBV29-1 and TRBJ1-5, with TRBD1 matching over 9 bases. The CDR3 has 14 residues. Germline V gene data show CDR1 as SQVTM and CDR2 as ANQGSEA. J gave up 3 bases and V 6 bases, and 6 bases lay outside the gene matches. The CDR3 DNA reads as TGCAGCGTGGGGACAGGGTACGCCAATCAGCCCCAGCATTTT. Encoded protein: CSVGTGYANQPQHF.